This T cell receptor beta chain came from a study of cytomegalovirus exposure and HLA in healthy donors. 13 Jbeta primers and 60 Vbeta primers were used for the PCR. TCRdb's copy holds only in-frame clones and misses some; the assay was immunoSEQ multiplex PCR. Found here are 30,000 to 50,000 clones; the top ten clones hold 3% to 4%. Trimming cost V 0 bases and J 0 bases, with 2 bases left between them. Germline V gives CDR1 SGHNT, CDR2 YENEEA. The CDR3 totals 13 residues. Study observations and caveats: With further analysis later on, most CMV-associated TCR beta chains appeared HLA-restricted. In a later analysis, DRB1 alleles had the most associated TCRs; HLA-C alleles the fewest.

About this clone itself: Its specificity is unknown.

The clonotype was recovered from a woman aged 30 to 39 in good health and CMV-seropositive. The rearrangement links TRBV11-3 to TRBJ2-5; D is ambiguous. The source material was PBMCs. Here the CDR3 DNA reads TGTGCCAGCAGCTTAGACTACCAAGAGACCCAGTACTTC. This encodes CASSLDYQETQYF.